This TCR beta chain was obtained from a study of shared clonotypes between healthy human individuals. The overall study: CD4 naive and memory got three plates each, CD8 naive two, CD8 memory one.

The CDR3 consists of 14 residues. Germline CDR1 SEHNR, CDR2 FQNEAQ (reference sequence). J was trimmed by 5 bases and V by 5 bases; bases with no gene match: 5. Repertoires were generated with immunoSEQ multiplex PCR, while TCRdb's copy carries only in-frame clones and drops some. The sample consists of over a million clones, approximately 97% of them appearing once. This sequence originates from a man younger than 40 in good health. The sample taken for sequencing was naive CD4+ T cells sorted from blood. The subset here: CD45RA+ positively selected. This rearrangement joins TRBV7-9 to TRBJ1-4; the match to TRBD1 covers 7 bases. CDR3 in amino acids: CASSVGQKNEKLFF. The CDR3 bases are TGTGCCAGCAGCGTGGGACAGAAGAATGAAAAACTGTTTTTT.